This T cell receptor (beta chain) was captured by sequencing in a study of blood T cells in healthy people across ages. Sample-barcoded 5' priming and a J-beta primer mix drove a second PCR of about 6 to 11 cycles. Each cDNA molecule was tagged by a template-switch adaptor that had 12 random nucleotides. Samples each returned at least 2.5 million CDR3-containing paired-end reads. MiXCR was run by TCRdb on the 5' RACE reads, yielding one entry per CDR3 protein. This table holds approximately 1,000,000 distinct CDR3 sequences, around 45% found once. Trimming left V 0 bases short and J 2 bases short, with 10 bases between. CDR1 is MGHDK, CDR2 SYGVNS, per germline. This CDR3 is built from 16 residues. Drawn from each donor were approximately 10 milliliters of peripheral blood. Per sample, at least 5 micrograms of total RNA were extracted.

Sequenced material: blood. V usage is TRBV25-1 and J usage is TRBJ1-4, with TRBD1 as a possible D gene (5 bases). This sequence originates from a woman aged 55-69 years in good health. The CDR3 DNA sequence: TGTGCCAGCAGTGAATATGGGCGGGGCACTAATGAAAAACTGTTTTTT. It encodes CASSEYGRGTNEKLFF. Using reference TRBV25-1 and TRBJ1-4 for the parts outside the CDR3, the full variable domain is EADIYQTPRYLVIGTGKKITLECSQTMGHDKMYWYQQDPGMELHLIHYSYGVNSTEKGDLSSESTVSRIRTEHFPLTLESARPSHTSQYLCASSEYGRGTNEKLFFGSGTQLSVL.